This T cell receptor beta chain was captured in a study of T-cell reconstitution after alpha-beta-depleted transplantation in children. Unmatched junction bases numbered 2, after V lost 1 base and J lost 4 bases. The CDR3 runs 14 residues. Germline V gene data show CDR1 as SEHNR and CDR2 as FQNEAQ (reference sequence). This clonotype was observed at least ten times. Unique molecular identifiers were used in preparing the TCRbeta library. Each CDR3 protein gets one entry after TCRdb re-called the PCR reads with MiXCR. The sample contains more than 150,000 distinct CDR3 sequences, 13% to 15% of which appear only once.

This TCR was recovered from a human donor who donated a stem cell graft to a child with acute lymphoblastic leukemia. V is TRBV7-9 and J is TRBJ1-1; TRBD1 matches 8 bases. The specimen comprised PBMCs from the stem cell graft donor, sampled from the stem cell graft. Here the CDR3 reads CASSLGTGSTEAFF. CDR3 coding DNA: TGTGCCAGCAGCTTAGGGACAGGGAGCACTGAAGCTTTCTTT.